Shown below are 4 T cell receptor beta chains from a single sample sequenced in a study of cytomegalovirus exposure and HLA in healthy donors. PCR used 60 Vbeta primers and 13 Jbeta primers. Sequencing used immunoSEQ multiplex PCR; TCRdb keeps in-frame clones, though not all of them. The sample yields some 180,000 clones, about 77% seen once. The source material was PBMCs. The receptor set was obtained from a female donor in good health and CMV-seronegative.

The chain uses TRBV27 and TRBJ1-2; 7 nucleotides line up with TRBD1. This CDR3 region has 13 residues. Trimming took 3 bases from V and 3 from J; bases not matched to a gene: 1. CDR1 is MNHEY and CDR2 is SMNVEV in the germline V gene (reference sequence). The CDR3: CASSFGTDYGYTF. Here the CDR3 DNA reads TGTGCCAGCAGTTTCGGGACAGACTATGGCTACACCTTC.

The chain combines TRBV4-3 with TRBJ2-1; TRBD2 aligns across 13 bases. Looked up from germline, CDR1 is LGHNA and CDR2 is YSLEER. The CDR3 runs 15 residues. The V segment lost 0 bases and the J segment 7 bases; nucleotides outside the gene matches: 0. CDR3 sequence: CASSQEGLAGNEQFF. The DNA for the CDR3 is TGCGCCAGCAGCCAAGAGGGACTAGCGGGGAATGAGCAGTTCTTC.

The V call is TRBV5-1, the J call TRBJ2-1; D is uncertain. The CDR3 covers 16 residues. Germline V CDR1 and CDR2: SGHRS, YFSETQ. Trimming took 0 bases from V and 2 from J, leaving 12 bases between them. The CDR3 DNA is TGCGCCAGCAGCTTGGATCCAACTCTAACCTACAATGAGCAGTTCTTC. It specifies CASSLDPTLTYNEQFF.

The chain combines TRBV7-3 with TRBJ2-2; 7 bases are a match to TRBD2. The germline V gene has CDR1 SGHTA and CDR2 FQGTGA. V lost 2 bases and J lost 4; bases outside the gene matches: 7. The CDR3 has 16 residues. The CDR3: CASSLVPQRGTGELFF. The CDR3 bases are TGTGCCAGCAGCTTAGTCCCCCAGCGGGGCACCGGGGAGCTGTTTTTT. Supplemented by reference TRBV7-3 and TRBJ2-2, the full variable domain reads GAGVSQTPSNKVTEKGKYVELRCDPISGHTALYWYRQSLGQGPEFLIYFQGTGAADDSGLPNDRFFAVRPEGSVSTLKIQRTERGDSAVYLCASSLVPQRGTGELFFGEGSRLTVL.